A single sample is the source of the 2 T cell receptor beta chains below, sequenced in a study of blood T cell repertoires in COVID-19. Sequencing was performed with immunoSEQ multiplex PCR; in TCRdb, only in-frame clones are kept and a portion is missing. The data contain about 210,000 clones, more than 80% of them seen just once; the ten biggest clones take up around 9%. Sequenced sample: PBMCs or T cells enriched from blood (not recorded which). These TCRs come from a man in his forties or fifties who had recovered from COVID-19.

V gene TRBV7-2 combines with J gene TRBJ2-1; no reliable D call. The length of the CDR3 is 11 residues. The germline gives CDR1 SGHTA, CDR2 FQGNSA. V lost 5 bases to trimming and J lost 8 bases, with 7 bases between them. DNA for the CDR3: TGTGCCAGCAGCCTTGTTTATGAGCAGTTCTTC. Its protein is CASSLVYEQFF.

The chain couples TRBV5-4 to TRBJ2-1, with 8 bases identical to TRBD1. The CDR3 covers 14 residues. The V gene end was trimmed by 4 bases and the J gene end by 6 bases; junction bases not matched to a gene: 6. From germline, CDR1 is SGHNT and CDR2 YYREEE (reference sequence). The CDR3 nucleotides are TGTGCCAGCAGCGCCCAGGGGGCGGCCAATGAGCAGTTCTTC. Translated: CASSAQGAANEQFF.